The rows below give T cell receptor beta chains drawn from one sample of a study of cytomegalovirus exposure and HLA in healthy donors. Sequenced by immunoSEQ multiplex PCR; TCRdb stores in-frame clones only, minus some. The data contain under 200,000 clones, roughly two thirds of them seen just once; the ten biggest clones take up 2.8%. The specimen sequenced was PBMCs. Receptors were obtained from a woman aged 25-40 years in good health and CMV-seronegative. Each CDR3 is given with its conserved first and last residue. A D gene is named only where the DNA matches it firmly. Part of the rows lack a size; the others show once, few, many or a class for expanded clones.

TRBJ2-7	.	.	TRBV19	TGTGCCAGTAAAGCGGGTGAATCCTACGAGCAGTACTTC	CASKAGESYEQYF
TRBJ1-1	TRBD1	.	TRBV7-9	TGTGCCAGCAAACAACCGGGACAGGGGGCCCTGAACACTGAAGCTTTCTTT	CASKQPGQGALNTEAFF
TRBJ1-4	.	few	TRBV2	TGTGCCAGCACTGAAGAGGTTGGGTCGGGAGAAAAACTGTTTTTT	CASTEEVGSGEKLFF
TRBJ1-2	.	.	TRBV5-6	TGTGCCAGCAGCACCGTGGACATCACCTATGGCTACACCTTC	CASSTVDITYGYTF
TRBJ2-1	TRBD2	.	TRBV5-5	TGTGCCAGCAGCTTGGGACTAGCGGGAGTCGGCGTTTACAATGAGCAGTTCTTC	CASSLGLAGVGVYNEQFF
TRBJ2-7	TRBD1	.	TRBV2	TGTGCCAGCAGTGAGGGACAGGACCACGAGCAGTACTTC	CASSEGQDHEQYF
TRBJ2-5	.	.	TRBV5-6	TGTGCCAGCAGCTTGGCGGTTTTGCAAGAGACCCAGTACTTC	CASSLAVLQETQYF
TRBJ2-1	TRBD1	.	TRBV28	TGTGCCAGCAGAGGGACAGAAAGACAGTTCTTC	CASRGTERQFF
TRBJ2-3	.	.	TRBV2	TGTGCCAGCAGGGCCTTGGCGGGGTTCACAGATACGCAGTATTTT	CASRALAGFTDTQYF
TRBJ2-7	.	.	TRBV2	TGTGCCAGCAGTGAAAATCAGGGGTCTAACGAGCAGTACTTC	CASSENQGSNEQYF
TRBJ1-3	TRBD1	once	TRBV6-5	TGTGCCAGCAGCCCCGACAGGGCGCGAAACACCATATATTTT	CASSPDRARNTIYF
TRBJ1-5	.	.	TRBV27	TGTGCCAGCAGTTTGTGGCACCCCAATCAGCCCCAGCATTTT	CASSLWHPNQPQHF
TRBJ1-6	.	.	TRBV4-3	TGCGCCAGCAGCCAGGCCAGCTCTTTGGAGGCACCCCTCCACTTT	CASSQASSLEAPLHF
TRBJ2-1	.	.	TRBV7-2	TGTGCCAGCAGCTTAGCTGCCAGGGACAATGAGCAGTTCTTC	CASSLAARDNEQFF
TRBJ1-1	.	.	TRBV19	TGTGCCAGTAGTATTGGAGGGCCTGAAGCTTTCTTT	CASSIGGPEAFF
TRBJ2-3	TRBD2	.	TRBV10-3	TGTGCCATCAGTGGAACTAGCGGGAGGGCACCCAGCACAGATACGCAGTATTTT	CAISGTSGRAPSTDTQYF
TRBJ2-3	.	.	TRBV30	TGTGCCTGGAACGGCGGTAGCACAGATACGCAGTATTTT	CAWNGGSTDTQYF